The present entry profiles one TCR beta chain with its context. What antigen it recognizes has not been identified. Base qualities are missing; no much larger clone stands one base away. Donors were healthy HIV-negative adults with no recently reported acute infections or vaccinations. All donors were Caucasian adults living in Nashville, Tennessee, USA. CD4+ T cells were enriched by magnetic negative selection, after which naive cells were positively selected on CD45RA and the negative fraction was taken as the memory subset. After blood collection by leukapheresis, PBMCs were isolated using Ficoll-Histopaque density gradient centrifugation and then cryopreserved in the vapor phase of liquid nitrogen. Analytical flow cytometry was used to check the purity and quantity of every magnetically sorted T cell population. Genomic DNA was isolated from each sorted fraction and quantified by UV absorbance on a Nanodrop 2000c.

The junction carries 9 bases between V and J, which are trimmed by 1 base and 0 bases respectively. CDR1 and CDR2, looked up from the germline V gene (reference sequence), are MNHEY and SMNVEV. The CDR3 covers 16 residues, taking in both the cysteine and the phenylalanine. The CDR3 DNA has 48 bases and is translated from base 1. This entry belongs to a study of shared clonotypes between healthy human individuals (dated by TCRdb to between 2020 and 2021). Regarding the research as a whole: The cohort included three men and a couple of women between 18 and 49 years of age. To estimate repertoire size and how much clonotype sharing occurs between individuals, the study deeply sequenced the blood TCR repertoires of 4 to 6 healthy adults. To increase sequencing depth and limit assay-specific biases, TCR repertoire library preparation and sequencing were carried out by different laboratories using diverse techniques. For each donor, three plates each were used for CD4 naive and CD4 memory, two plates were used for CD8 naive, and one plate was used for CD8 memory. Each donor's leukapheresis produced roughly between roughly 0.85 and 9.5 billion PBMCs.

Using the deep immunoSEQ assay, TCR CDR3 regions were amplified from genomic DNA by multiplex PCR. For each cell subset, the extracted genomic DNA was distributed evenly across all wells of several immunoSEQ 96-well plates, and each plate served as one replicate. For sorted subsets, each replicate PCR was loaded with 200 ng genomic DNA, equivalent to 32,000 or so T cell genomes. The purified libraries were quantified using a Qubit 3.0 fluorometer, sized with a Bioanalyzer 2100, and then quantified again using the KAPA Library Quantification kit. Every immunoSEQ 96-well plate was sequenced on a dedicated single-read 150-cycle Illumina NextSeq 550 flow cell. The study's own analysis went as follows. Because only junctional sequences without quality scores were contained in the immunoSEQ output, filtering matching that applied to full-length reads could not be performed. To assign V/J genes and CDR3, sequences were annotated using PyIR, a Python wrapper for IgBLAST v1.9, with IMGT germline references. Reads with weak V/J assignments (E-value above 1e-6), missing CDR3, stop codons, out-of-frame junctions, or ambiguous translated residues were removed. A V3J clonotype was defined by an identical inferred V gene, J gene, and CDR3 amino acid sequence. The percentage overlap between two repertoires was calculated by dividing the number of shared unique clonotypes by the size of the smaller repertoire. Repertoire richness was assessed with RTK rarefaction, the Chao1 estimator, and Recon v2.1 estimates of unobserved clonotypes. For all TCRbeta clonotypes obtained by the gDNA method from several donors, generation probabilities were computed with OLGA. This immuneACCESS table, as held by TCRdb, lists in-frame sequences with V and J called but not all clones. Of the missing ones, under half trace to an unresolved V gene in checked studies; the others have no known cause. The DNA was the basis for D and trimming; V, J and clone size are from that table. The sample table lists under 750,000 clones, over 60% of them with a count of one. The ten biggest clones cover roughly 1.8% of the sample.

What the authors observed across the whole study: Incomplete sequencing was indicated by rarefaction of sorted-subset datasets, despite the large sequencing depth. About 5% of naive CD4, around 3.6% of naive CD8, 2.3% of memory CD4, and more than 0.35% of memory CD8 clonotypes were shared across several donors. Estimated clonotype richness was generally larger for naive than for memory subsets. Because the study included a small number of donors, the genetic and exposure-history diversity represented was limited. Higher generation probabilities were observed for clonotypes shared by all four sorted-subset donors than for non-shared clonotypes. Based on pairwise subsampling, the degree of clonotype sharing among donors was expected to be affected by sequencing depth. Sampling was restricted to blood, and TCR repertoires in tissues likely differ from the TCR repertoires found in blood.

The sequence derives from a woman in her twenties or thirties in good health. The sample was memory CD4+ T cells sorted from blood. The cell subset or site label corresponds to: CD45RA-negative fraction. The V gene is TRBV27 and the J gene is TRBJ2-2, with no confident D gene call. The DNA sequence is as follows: TGTGCCAGCAGTTTATTTGCTGGAGCGAACACCGGGGAGCTGTTTTTT. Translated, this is CASSLFAGANTGELFF.